The clone carrying this T cell receptor beta chain occurred a few times. Some clones are missing from TCRdb's copy, which holds only in-frame ones; the method was immunoSEQ multiplex PCR. The data show about 160,000 clones, 70% to 90% seen once. These data belong to a study of blood T cell repertoires in COVID-19. About the study: Collection of acute and convalescent COVID-19 samples took place in the United States, Italy and Spain. In each case, the material was cDNA or gDNA derived from T cells, B-cell-depleted T cells, or PBMCs.

With 1 base removed from V and 7 bases from J, the gap between germline ends came to 13 bases. The CDR3 consists of 15 residues. Germline CDR1 SGHAT, CDR2 FQNNGV. Input material: peripheral blood. This chain joins TRBV11-2 and TRBJ1-4, with D possibly TRBD1 on 6 matching bases. The sequence was obtained from an older woman with acute or convalescent COVID-19. CDR3 amino acids: CASSLGGHPGEKLFF. CDR3 nucleotide sequence: TGTGCCAGCAGCTTAGGGGGACACCCTGGTGAAAAACTGTTTTTT.